The 17 T cell receptor beta chains presented below share a single source sample, sequenced in a study of blood T cell repertoires in COVID-19. Profiling relied on immunoSEQ multiplex PCR, and the TCRdb table lists in-frame clones only, not all of them. The sample holds about 230,000 clones, around 86% seen once. Material: peripheral blood. The receptors derive from a man aged 50-60 years with COVID-19, enrolled during active disease.

The chain is built from TRBV19 and TRBJ1-5; no clear D gene. V gave up 5 bases and J gave up 4 bases, with 12 bases separating them. The germline CDR1 and CDR2 sequences are LNHDA and SQIVND (reference sequence). This CDR3 region has 14 residues. CDR3 protein: CASSQSQRNQPQHF. The DNA for the CDR3 is TGTGCCAGTAGTCAGTCCCAGCGGAATCAGCCCCAGCATTTT.

V gene TRBV2 combines with J gene TRBJ1-5, with unresolved D. CDR1 is SNHLY and CDR2 is FYNNEI in the germline V gene. This CDR3 contains 15 residues. Trimming took off 2 bases at V and 0 bases at J, with 8 bases between the two ends. This chain's CDR3 is CASSELVSSNQPQHF. For the CDR3, the DNA is TGTGCCAGCAGTGAATTGGTTAGTAGCAATCAGCCCCAGCATTTT.

This chain joins TRBV7-3 and TRBJ2-1; the match to TRBD1 covers 10 bases. In germline, CDR1 is SGHTA, CDR2 FQGTGA. There are 15 residues in the CDR3. Trimming took 3 bases from V and 5 from J; bases not matched to a gene: 4. CDR3 protein: CASSLGTGENNEQFF. DNA of the CDR3: TGTGCCAGCAGCTTGGGGACAGGGGAAAACAATGAGCAGTTCTTC. Supplemented by reference TRBV7-3 and TRBJ2-1, the full variable domain reads GAGVSQTPSNKVTEKGKYVELRCDPISGHTALYWYRQSLGQGPEFLIYFQGTGAADDSGLPNDRFFAVRPEGSVSTLKIQRTERGDSAVYLCASSLGTGENNEQFFGPGTRLTVL.

The rearrangement links TRBV18 to TRBJ2-3; 8 bases align to TRBD1. Losses at the gene ends were 2 bases for V and 1 base for J; bases not matched to a gene: 8. This CDR3 contains 17 residues. Germline values: CDR1 KGHSH, CDR2 LQKENI. The CDR3: CASSPLVDRAGTDTQYF. CDR3 DNA: TGTGCCAGCTCACCATTAGTGGACAGGGCCGGCACAGATACGCAGTATTTT.

This rearrangement joins TRBV6-6 to TRBJ1-3, with TRBD1 matching over 8 bases. After removal of 5 bases from V and 4 bases from J, the junction contained 13 bases not matched to a gene. The germline CDR1 and CDR2 sequences are MNHNY and SVGAGI (reference sequence). The CDR3 contains 17 residues. CDR3 DNA: TGTGCCAGCAGTCGTGGACAGGGAACCTGGGGGGGAAACACCATATATTTT. It encodes CASSRGQGTWGGNTIYF.

V is TRBV4-1 and J is TRBJ1-5, with 8 bases lining up with TRBD1. V shed 0 bases and J 7 bases; nucleotides not matched to a gene: 5. This CDR3 is 15 amino acids long. The germline V gene has CDR1 MGHRA and CDR2 YSYEKL. The CDR3 loop is CASSQEVTGGQPQHF. The CDR3 DNA sequence: TGCGCCAGCAGCCAAGAAGTAACAGGGGGACAGCCCCAGCATTTT.

This chain links TRBV11-2 with TRBJ2-7; 7 bases line up with TRBD2. The CDR3 is 13 amino acids. Germline lookup yields CDR1 SGHAT and CDR2 FQNNGV. J gave up 7 bases and V 6 bases, and 9 bases lay outside the gene matches. In DNA form, the CDR3 reads TGTGCCAGCAGGCGGGGGATGGGTTTGGAGCAGTACTTC. Translation: CASRRGMGLEQYF.

This chain uses TRBV18 with TRBJ2-7, with 9 bases aligning to TRBD2. CDR3 size: 16 residues. CDR1 and CDR2 (germline): KGHSH, LQKENI. J gave up 5 bases and V 3 bases, and 11 bases lay outside the gene matches. The CDR3 sequence: CASSPGGGGAPNEQYF. Here the CDR3 DNA reads TGTGCCAGCTCACCCGGCGGCGGGGGGGCGCCAAACGAGCAGTACTTC.

The chain employs TRBV5-6 and TRBJ2-7; D ambiguous. CDR1 and CDR2 (germline): SGHDT, YYEEEE. The CDR3 extends over 12 amino acids. Trimming took off 3 bases at V and 2 bases at J, with 6 bases between the two ends. CDR3 protein: CASSYRAYEQYF. The CDR3 DNA reads TGTGCCAGCAGCTACAGAGCCTACGAGCAGTACTTC.

The chain carries TRBV5-1 and TRBJ2-3; tentative D call: TRBD2 (5 bases). CDR3 length: 16 residues. Trimming pared 4 bases from V and 0 bases from J, leaving 15 bases between. CDR1 SGHRS and CDR2 YFSETQ come from the germline V gene. The CDR3 spells CASSVRIRGSTDTQYF. The DNA for the CDR3 is TGCGCCAGCAGCGTCCGAATTCGGGGTAGCACAGATACGCAGTATTTT.

This clone came up a few times. CDR3 nucleotide sequence: TGTGCCACCAGCAGAGATATAGGGACAGAGGGAGGCTACACCTTC. Its protein is CATSRDIGTEGGYTF. The V call is TRBV15, the J call TRBJ1-2; 7 bases agree with TRBD1. Germline CDR1 LNHNV, CDR2 YYDKDF (reference sequence). CDR3 size: 15 residues. With 0 bases clipped from V and 8 bases from J, the junction kept 9 bases outside the gene matches.

The genes are TRBV19 and TRBJ2-6; TRBD1 agrees at 12 bases. The CDR3 has 17 residues. V trimming: 6 bases; J trimming: 4 bases; junction bases outside the gene matches: 7. Looked up from germline, CDR1 is LNHDA and CDR2 is SQIVND (reference sequence). CDR3 amino acids: CASRTGTGGRGANVLTF. The CDR3 bases are TGTGCCAGTAGGACCGGGACAGGGGGCAGGGGGGCCAACGTCCTGACTTTC.

V usage is TRBV19 and J usage is TRBJ1-2; tentatively, D is TRBD1 (6 bases). Germline V lookup: CDR1 LNHDA, CDR2 SQIVND (reference sequence). V was clipped by 7 bases and J by 1 base, with 16 bases between them. This CDR3 is built from 15 residues. CDR3 protein: CASTVGGRVNYGYTF. DNA for the CDR3: TGTGCCAGTACTGTCGGGGGGCGCGTTAACTATGGCTACACCTTC.

The chain has TRBV19 and TRBJ1-5; no clear D. The length of the CDR3 is 14 residues. Trimming took 2 bases from V and 0 from J, leaving 5 bases between them. From germline, CDR1 is LNHDA and CDR2 SQIVND (reference sequence). The CDR3 loop reads CASSIQNSNQPQHF. CDR3 coding DNA: TGTGCCAGTAGTATACAGAATAGCAATCAGCCCCAGCATTTT.

The chain couples TRBV29-1 to TRBJ1-6, with TRBD1 matching 10 bases. After removal of 6 bases from V and 7 bases from J, the junction contained 6 bases not matched to a gene. Per germline, CDR1 SQVTM and CDR2 ANQGSEA. The CDR3 loop spans 14 amino acids. CDR3 in amino acids: CSVTGTGENSPLHF. DNA of the CDR3: TGCAGCGTCACCGGGACAGGGGAAAATTCACCCCTCCACTTT.

This chain joins TRBV11-2 and TRBJ2-2; tentative D call: TRBD1 (5 bases). Germline V lookup: CDR1 SGHAT, CDR2 FQNNGV. The CDR3 sequence is 15 residues long. The V gene lost 1 base and the J gene lost 3 bases, with 9 bases spanning the gap. The CDR3 nucleotides read TGTGCCAGCAGCTTAGGCCAGGGTTACACCGGGGAGCTGTTTTTT. Translated, it gives CASSLGQGYTGELFF.

The chain has TRBV5-1 and TRBJ2-5, with 9 nucleotides matching TRBD2. The CDR3 length is 16 residues. From germline, CDR1 is SGHRS and CDR2 YFSETQ. V was clipped by 0 bases and J by 4 bases; unmatched bases: 7. The CDR3 region is CASSLGLAVVGETQYF. CDR3 DNA: TGCGCCAGCAGCTTGGGACTAGCGGTCGTAGGAGAGACCCAGTACTTC.